This is a list of T cell receptor beta chains from one sample in a study of T cells in localized non-small cell lung cancer. Here immunoSEQ multiplex PCR was the method, and the copy in TCRdb shows in-frame clones only, minus some. The data show approximately 60,000 clones, 75% to 90% seen once. The specimen was peripheral blood, collected before any cancer treatment. Receptor source: a woman aged 35 to 70 with stage I lung adenocarcinoma. CDR3s include the opening cysteine and the closing phenylalanine or tryptophan. D genes are given only for firm matches. The size field is filled for only some rows; it gives once, few, many or a size class.

j_call: TRBJ1-1
v_call: TRBV15
d_call: -
clone_size: -
cdr3_aa: CATSSVVQGRTEAFF
cdr3_nt: TGTGCCACCAGCAGCGTCGTACAGGGTAGGACTGAAGCTTTCTTT

j_call: TRBJ1-2
v_call: TRBV30
d_call: TRBD1
clone_size: -
cdr3_aa: CAWSNTGGHGYTF
cdr3_nt: TGTGCCTGGAGTAATACAGGGGGCCATGGCTACACCTTC

j_call: TRBJ2-1
v_call: TRBV9
d_call: -
clone_size: -
cdr3_aa: CASSVENEQFF
cdr3_nt: TGTGCCAGCAGCGTAGAAAATGAGCAGTTCTTC

j_call: TRBJ1-2
v_call: TRBV9
d_call: -
clone_size: -
cdr3_aa: CASSVGSVNYGYTF
cdr3_nt: TGTGCCAGCAGCGTGGGCTCGGTGAACTATGGCTACACCTTC

j_call: TRBJ1-2
v_call: TRBV5-1
d_call: TRBD1
clone_size: -
cdr3_aa: CASSPKSGQGTGYTF
cdr3_nt: TGCGCCAGCAGCCCAAAGTCCGGACAGGGAACTGGCTACACCTTC

j_call: TRBJ2-3
v_call: TRBV28
d_call: -
clone_size: once
cdr3_aa: CASRAGGTTDTQYF
cdr3_nt: TGTGCCAGCAGGGCTGGGGGGACCACAGATACGCAGTATTTT

j_call: TRBJ1-5
v_call: TRBV19
d_call: -
clone_size: -
cdr3_aa: CASHGQYNQPQHF
cdr3_nt: TGTGCCAGCCATGGACAGTACAATCAGCCCCAGCATTTT

j_call: TRBJ1-2
v_call: TRBV5-6
d_call: -
clone_size: -
cdr3_aa: CASSLLGTADNYGYTF
cdr3_nt: TGTGCCAGCAGCTTGTTAGGGACTGCTGATAACTATGGCTACACCTTC

j_call: TRBJ2-1
v_call: TRBV7-3
d_call: -
clone_size: -
cdr3_aa: CASSINQGSNEQFF
cdr3_nt: TGTGCCAGCAGCATAAATCAGGGGAGCAATGAGCAGTTCTTC

j_call: TRBJ1-4
v_call: TRBV7-8
d_call: -
clone_size: -
cdr3_aa: CATSPHRVEKLFF
cdr3_nt: TGTGCCACCAGTCCCCATAGGGTTGAAAAACTGTTTTTT

j_call: TRBJ2-7
v_call: TRBV7-9
d_call: -
clone_size: -
cdr3_aa: CASSLAGGSYEQYF
cdr3_nt: TGTGCCAGCAGCTTAGCGGGGGGTTCCTACGAGCAGTACTTC

j_call: TRBJ1-3
v_call: TRBV18
d_call: -
clone_size: -
cdr3_aa: CASSPGQNSGNTIYF
cdr3_nt: TGTGCCAGCTCACCTGGGCAGAACTCTGGAAACACCATATATTTT

j_call: TRBJ2-3
v_call: TRBV4-2
d_call: TRBD2
clone_size: -
cdr3_aa: CASSQDRLGLAGGGGTQYF
cdr3_nt: TGTGCCAGCAGCCAAGATCGGTTGGGCCTAGCGGGAGGGGGGGGAACGCAGTATTTT

j_call: TRBJ2-1
v_call: TRBV18
d_call: TRBD2
clone_size: -
cdr3_aa: CASSPLSGSSYNEQFF
cdr3_nt: TGTGCCAGCTCACCCCTTAGCGGGAGCTCCTACAATGAGCAGTTCTTC

j_call: TRBJ2-5
v_call: TRBV6-1
d_call: -
clone_size: -
cdr3_aa: CASRLTSQETQYF
cdr3_nt: TGTGCCAGCAGGCTGACATCACAAGAGACCCAGTACTTC